The next 10 T cell receptor beta chains were all read from a single sample in a study of identical twins' blood T cells. TCRdb ran MiXCR on the 5' RACE reads and lists one entry per CDR3 protein. The table lists hundreds of thousands of distinct CDR3 sequences, roughly 28% of them singletons. Material: PBMCs. The receptors derive from a woman aged 18-49 years in good health.

The rearrangement uses TRBV7-2 and TRBJ2-5, with D perhaps matching TRBD2 (5 bases). Germline V gene data show CDR1 as SGHTA and CDR2 as FQGNSA. The CDR3 sequence is 15 residues long. Trimming took off 1 base at V and 1 base at J, with 10 bases between the two ends. CDR3 bases: TGTGCCAGCAGCTTAGGTGTAGCGACCCAAGAGACCCAGTACTTC. It encodes CASSLGVATQETQYF.

This clonotype appeared a few times. The J gene is TRBJ2-1, the V gene TRBV3-1; D remains unclear. CDR3 length: 16 residues. Germline V gene sequence: CDR1 LGHDT, CDR2 YNNKEL (reference sequence). V gave up 1 base and J gave up 5 bases, with 15 bases separating them. The CDR3 nucleotides read TGTGCCAGCAGCCAAGGTTTAGCCGGCCTCCACAATGAGCAGTTCTTC. Its protein is CASSQGLAGLHNEQFF.

The V gene is TRBV20-1, the J gene TRBJ2-7; the D is unclear. Trimming pared 3 bases from V and 2 bases from J, leaving 8 bases between. The CDR3 length is 12 residues. Germline CDR1 is DFQATT and CDR2 is SNEGSKA (reference sequence). For the CDR3, the DNA is TGCAGTGCTAGCCTAGTGGCCTACGAGCAGTACTTC. Translation: CSASLVAYEQYF.

The genes are TRBV24-1 and TRBJ1-5, with unresolved D. The CDR3 spans 12 residues. The germline V gene has CDR1 KGHDR and CDR2 SFDVKD. Deletions cut 2 bases from V and 10 bases from J, with 8 bases between. The CDR3 DNA sequence: TGTGCCACCAGTGATTCGTGGGGACCCCAGCATTTT. Protein sequence: CATSDSWGPQHF.

The table lists this clonotype with a few counts. The rearrangement joins TRBV5-1 to TRBJ1-2, with 7 bases identical to TRBD1. CDR3 size: 13 residues. With 5 bases clipped from V and 3 bases from J, the junction kept 4 bases outside the gene matches. Germline CDR1 and CDR2: SGHRS and YFSETQ. CDR3 amino acids: CASSDTGDYGYTF. The CDR3 DNA is TGCGCCAGCAGTGATACAGGGGACTATGGCTACACCTTC.

V usage is TRBV11-2 and J usage is TRBJ1-1; D remains ambiguous. Deletions cut 5 bases from V and 0 bases from J, with 25 bases between. The CDR3 covers 19 residues. Germline loops: CDR1 SGHAT, CDR2 FQNNGV. The DNA for the CDR3 is TGTGCCAGCAGCCAACCGCAAGATCCTCTCCCGACGGTGAACACTGAAGCTTTCTTT. Translated: CASSQPQDPLPTVNTEAFF.

The chain uses TRBV9 and TRBJ1-3, with 7 bases matching TRBD1. The CDR3 totals 15 residues. Per germline, CDR1 SGDLS and CDR2 YYNGEE. Trimming cost V 0 bases and J 4 bases; bases outside gene matches: 4. This chain's CDR3 is CASSVATGEGNTIYF. CDR3 DNA: TGTGCCAGCAGCGTAGCCACAGGGGAAGGAAACACCATATATTTT.

The sample holds a few counts of this clonotype. This chain connects TRBV29-1 to TRBJ1-1, with TRBD1 as a possible D gene (6 bases). V was trimmed by 4 bases and J by 3 bases, leaving 12 bases between them. Germline CDR1 is SQVTM and CDR2 is ANQGSEA. The CDR3 totals 13 residues. CDR3 coding DNA: TGCAGCGTTGGGACAGCTGAAGACACTGAAGCTTTCTTT. Translated, it gives CSVGTAEDTEAFF. The whole variable domain, remainder taken from reference TRBV29-1 and TRBJ1-1, is SAVISQKPSRDICQRGTSLTIQCQVDSQVTMMFWYRQQPGQSLTLIATANQGSEATYESGFVIDKFPISRPNLTFSTLTVSNMSPEDSSIYLCSVGTAEDTEAFFGQGTRLTVV.

This clonotype was detected a few times. V usage is TRBV3-1 and J usage is TRBJ1-1, with D possibly TRBD1 on 5 matching bases. This CDR3 is built from 15 residues. Germline loops: CDR1 LGHDT, CDR2 YNNKEL (reference sequence). Trimming removed 1 base from V and 4 bases from J, with 13 bases in between. CDR3 region: CASSQGTGLLTEAFF. Written as DNA, the CDR3 is TGTGCCAGCAGCCAAGGTACGGGACTGCTCACTGAAGCTTTCTTT. The full variable domain, in which reference TRBV3-1 and TRBJ1-1 provide the parts outside the CDR3, is DTAVSQTPKYLVTQMGNDKSIKCEQNLGHDTMYWYKQDSKKFLKIMFSYNNKELIINETVPNRFSPKSPDKAHLNLHINSLELGDSAVYFCASSQGTGLLTEAFFGQGTRLTVV.

This clonotype occurred a few times. The chain is built from TRBV5-1 and TRBJ2-7; 7 nucleotides line up with TRBD2. V shed 0 bases and J 2 bases; nucleotides not matched to a gene: 5. From germline, CDR1 is SGHRS and CDR2 YFSETQ. The CDR3 runs 15 residues. The CDR3 loop is CASSLAPGGTYEQYF. As DNA, the CDR3 is TGCGCCAGCAGCTTGGCCCCGGGAGGTACCTACGAGCAGTACTTC.